This T cell receptor (beta chain) appears in the sequencing data of a study of blood T cell repertoires in COVID-19 (dated by TCRdb to the early 2020s). In the study overall: The collaborator samples originated in the United States, Italy and Spain and spanned the acute and convalescent phases of COVID-19. The prospective study material was composed of cDNA or gDNA derived from T cells, B-cell-depleted T cells, or PBMCs. The dataset comprised deeply sampled blood TCRbeta repertoires from subjects exposed to, actively infected with, or recovered from COVID-19. The repertoires were released in a freely available public database meant as a resource for research on the immune response to SARS-CoV-2. The samples were drawn from two sources: the first 160 participants of the ongoing ImmuneRACE study, and approximately 1,300 subjects contributed by 6 global collaborators. Sample metadata almost always included a de-identified subject ID, COVID-19 status, age in years and sex. HLA class I and class II types, where available, came from metadata supplied by the sample provider rather than from assay-based typing.

On the study overall, not on this receptor specifically: The amount of clinical and demographic metadata varied by source and participant and was provided uncurated.

On this clone itself: Its antigen target is currently unknown. Per-base quality was not reported, and no clone a single base away is much larger than it.

TCRbeta CDR3 regions were amplified from genomic DNA by means of the immunoSEQ Assay, a bias-controlled multiplex PCR. Per the authors' processing: The number of nucleated cells in each sample was estimated from the amplification of reference gene primers within the assay. Sequence reads were collapsed and filtered to measure the absolute abundance of every unique TCRbeta CDR3 rearrangement. For each sample, productive Simpson clonality was calculated as the square root of Simpson's diversity index across productive rearrangements. Not all clones reach the TCRdb copy of this immuneACCESS table, which keeps in-frame sequences only. Checked studies attribute under half of the gap to unresolved V genes and leave the rest unexplained. That table furnishes V, J and clone size, whereas the DNA furnished D and trimming. This sample is represented by over 250,000 clones; about 88% of them were singletons. The top ten clonotypes cover around 2.5% of the sample.

From a lookup of the germline V gene, CDR1 and CDR2 are SGHRS and YFSETQ. At the junction V is shortened by 0 bases and J by 4 bases, with 10 bases in between. The CDR3 runs 15 amino acids, cysteine and phenylalanine included. Solely the CDR3 DNA is kept, with 45 bases framed from the first base. In the prospective study, participants were about 18 to 90 years old, resided in 24 geographic areas of the United States, and were enrolled through a virtual design. To assign participants to cohorts, the prospective study relied on clinical history that participants themselves reported in a screening survey and a study questionnaire. ImmuneRACE Cohort 3 recovered participants were defined by two consecutive negative NP/OP PCR tests, healthcare professional clearance, or symptom resolution. Mobile phlebotomists in the prospective study collected whole blood, serum and a nasopharyngeal or oropharyngeal swab from every participant. Prospective study participants could optionally give additional blood draws and questionnaires over a roughly two-month period. Blood samples from the prospective study were shipped frozen or at room temperature prior to DNA extraction.

The TCR sequence derives from a man aged 55 to 70 who had recovered from COVID-19. The sequenced sample was PBMCs or T cells enriched from blood (not recorded which). The chain uses TRBV5-1 and TRBJ2-2; TRBD1 is a possible D gene, resting on 7 matching bases. The CDR3 sequence is CASSLVQGGTGELFF. DNA sequence: TGCGCCAGCAGCTTGGTCCAGGGGGGCACCGGGGAGCTGTTTTTT.